This entry is about one T cell receptor beta chain. Ten or more counts support this clonotype. The antigen it recognizes is unknown. No base-level quality is on record; no much larger clone is a single base apart. The data were obtained in a study of early T cells in non-severe SARS-CoV-2 infection (dated by TCRdb to the early 2020s). About the study as a whole: Because TCR sequencing relied on bulk RNA taken from unsorted whole blood, pairing of alpha and beta chains was not possible.

Receptors were amplified or captured by 5' RACE. Sequencing relied on a NextSeq 500. The TCR library protocol attached unique molecular identifiers to individual cDNA molecules to correct for sequencing error and PCR bias. TCR alpha and beta chains were both sequenced, and the abundances of alpha and beta sequences in each sample were closely correlated with each other. For the original study's pipeline: Decombinator V4 was used to annotate TCR sequences for V gene, J gene and CDR3. TCRs were defined as expanded if a significant change between any two time points was detected under a Poisson model with p below 0.0001. Abundances of TCRs were expressed as counts per million after normalisation to the total number of TCRs sequenced in each sample. A search of VDJdb, accessed on 1 November 2021, was run for TCRs annotated to CMV, EBV and SARS-CoV-2, with TCRs annotated for multiple antigens excluded. Using fastp at Q25 and MiXCR, TCRdb reprocessed the public reads and kept productive beta chains. Records with the same CDR3 protein are collapsed into one entry carrying the most frequent genes and DNA. The V and J calls shown here were made by TCRdb, not taken from the authors' results. The sample contains approximately 50,000 distinct CDR3 sequences, about 9.2% of them found a single time. The ten top clones hold roughly 8.7% of the sample.

Set within a cohort of healthcare workers in London, UK, this nested case-control study involved weekly PCR testing of nasopharyngeal swabs along with blood sampling. Healthcare workers were recruited between 23 and 31 March 2020, during the week of the UK lockdown, and were followed weekly for up to roughly 16 weeks. Beyond this particular receptor, the publication reports: VDJdb matching was skewed toward anti-spike CD8 responses and likely underestimated virus-specific expansions by missing private and CD4 specificities.

Material: whole blood. This TCR derives from an adult who was a healthcare worker with PCR-confirmed SARS-CoV-2 infection or an uninfected control (not recorded which).

The nucleotide sequence reads TGTGCCAGCAGCCACGGGGTGAGGCAGGGAGACCAAGAGACCCAGTACTTC. It codes for CASSHGVRQGDQETQYF. Recombination joined TRBV21-1 with TRBJ2-5; TRBD1 is the table's D call, not checked against the DNA. TRBV21-1 is a listed pseudogene. Taken from cysteine to phenylalanine, the CDR3 has 17 residues. Here the CDR3 DNA is all that survives: 51 bases in frame from base 1.